Sequencing of this T cell receptor beta chain was carried out in a study of patients with pleural tuberculosis. TCRdb redid the calling of the reads with MiXCR, one entry per CDR3 protein. The sample has around 50,000 distinct CDR3 sequences; around 6.7% are singletons. This clonotype occurred once. The receptor's source is a human donor with pleural tuberculosis.

CDR3: CASSFTGIGTGELFF. CDR3 sequence (DNA): TGCGCCAGCAGCTTCACGGGGATAGGCACCGGGGAGCTGTTTTTT. V usage is TRBV5-1 and J usage is TRBJ2-2; D perhaps matches TRBD2 (5 bases). Per the germline V gene, CDR1 is SGHRS and CDR2 is YFSETQ. With 2 bases removed from V and 4 bases from J, the gap between germline ends came to 12 bases. The CDR3 totals 15 residues.